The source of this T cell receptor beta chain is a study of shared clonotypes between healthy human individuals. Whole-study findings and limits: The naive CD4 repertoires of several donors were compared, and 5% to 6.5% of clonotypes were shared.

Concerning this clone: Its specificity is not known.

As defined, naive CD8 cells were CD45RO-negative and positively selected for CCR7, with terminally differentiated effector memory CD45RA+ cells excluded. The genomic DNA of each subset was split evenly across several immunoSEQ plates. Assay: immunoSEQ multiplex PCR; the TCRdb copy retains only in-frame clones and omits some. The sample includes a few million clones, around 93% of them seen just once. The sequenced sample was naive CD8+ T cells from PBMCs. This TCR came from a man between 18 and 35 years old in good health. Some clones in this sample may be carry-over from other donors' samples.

CDR3 bases: TGTGCCAGCAGCTTACCAAGACAGGGGGGCCGCACTGAAGCTTTCTTT. Residues: CASSLPRQGGRTEAFF. This rearrangement joins TRBV7-8 to TRBJ1-1; 9 positions agree with TRBD1. CDR1 and CDR2 from the germline V gene are SGHVS and FQNEAQ. The CDR3 runs 16 residues. J gave up 4 bases and V 2 bases, and 8 bases lay outside the gene matches.